This T cell receptor (beta chain) is from a study of T-cell reconstitution after alpha-beta-depleted transplantation in children. Between the trimmed V and J ends, which lost 0 bases and 3 bases, there was a span of 20 bases. This CDR3 region has 19 residues. Germline CDR1 is LGHNA and CDR2 is YNFKEQ. The study, taken as a whole, reports: T-cell counts and diversity at one year following transplant were attributed mainly to newly produced T cells.

It was with unique molecular identifiers that the TCRbeta library was prepared. TCRdb passed the PCR reads through MiXCR, listing each CDR3 protein once. The repertoire consists of 110,000 or so distinct CDR3 sequences, with roughly 6.1% occurring once and the leading ten covering approximately 25%. This clonotype was detected many times. Its specificity is unknown. The starting material was PBMCs, mostly from graft donor cells, obtained 360 days after TCRalphabeta/CD19-depleted stem cell transplant. This receptor was obtained from a male patient under 10 years old who had a stem cell transplant for acute lymphoblastic leukemia, so the T cells may come from the graft donor. The gene calls are TRBV4-2 and TRBJ2-2, with D maybe TRBD1 (5 bases). This chain's CDR3 is CASSQELTVIALHTGELFF. CDR3 bases: TGTGCCAGCAGCCAAGAGTTGACAGTAATCGCCCTGCACACCGGGGAGCTGTTTTTT.